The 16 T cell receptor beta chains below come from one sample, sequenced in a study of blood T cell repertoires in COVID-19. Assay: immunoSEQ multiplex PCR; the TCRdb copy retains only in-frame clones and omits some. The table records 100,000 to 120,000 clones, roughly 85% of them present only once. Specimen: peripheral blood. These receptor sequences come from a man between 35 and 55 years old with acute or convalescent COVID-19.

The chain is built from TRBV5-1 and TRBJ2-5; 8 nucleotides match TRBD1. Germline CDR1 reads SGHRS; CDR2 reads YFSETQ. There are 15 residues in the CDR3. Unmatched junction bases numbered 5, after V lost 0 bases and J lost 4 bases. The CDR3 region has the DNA TGCGCCAGCAGCTTGGGGGCAGGGGGCATAGAGACCCAGTACTTC. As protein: CASSLGAGGIETQYF.

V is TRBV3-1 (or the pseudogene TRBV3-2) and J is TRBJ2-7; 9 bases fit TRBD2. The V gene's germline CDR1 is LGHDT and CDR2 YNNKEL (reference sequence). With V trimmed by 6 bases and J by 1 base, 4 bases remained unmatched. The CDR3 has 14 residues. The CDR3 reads CASRRGGASYEQYF. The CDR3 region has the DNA TGTGCCAGCAGACGCGGGGGGGCGTCCTACGAGCAGTACTTC.

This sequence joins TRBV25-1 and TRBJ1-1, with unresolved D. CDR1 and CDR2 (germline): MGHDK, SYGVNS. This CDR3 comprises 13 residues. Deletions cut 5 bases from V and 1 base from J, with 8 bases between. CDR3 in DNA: TGTGCCAGCAGTTACACAGCGAACACTGAAGCTTTCTTT. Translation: CASSYTANTEAFF. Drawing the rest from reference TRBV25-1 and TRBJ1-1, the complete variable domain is EADIYQTPRYLVIGTGKKITLECSQTMGHDKMYWYQQDPGMELHLIHYSYGVNSTEKGDLSSESTVSRIRTEHFPLTLESARPSHTSQYLCASSYTANTEAFFGQGTRLTVV.

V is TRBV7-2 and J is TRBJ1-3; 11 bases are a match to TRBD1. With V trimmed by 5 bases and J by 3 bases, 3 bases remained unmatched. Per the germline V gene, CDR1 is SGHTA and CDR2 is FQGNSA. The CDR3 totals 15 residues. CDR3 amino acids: CASSPGTGGGNTIYF. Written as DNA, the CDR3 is TGTGCCAGCAGCCCCGGGACAGGGGGTGGAAACACCATATATTTT.

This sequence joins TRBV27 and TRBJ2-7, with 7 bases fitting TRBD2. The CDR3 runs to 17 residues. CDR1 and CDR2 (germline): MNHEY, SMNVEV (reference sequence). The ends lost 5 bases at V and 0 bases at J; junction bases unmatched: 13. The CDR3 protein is CASSPYTERGTSYEQYF. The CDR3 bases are TGTGCCAGCAGTCCCTATACTGAGCGGGGTACCTCCTACGAGCAGTACTTC.

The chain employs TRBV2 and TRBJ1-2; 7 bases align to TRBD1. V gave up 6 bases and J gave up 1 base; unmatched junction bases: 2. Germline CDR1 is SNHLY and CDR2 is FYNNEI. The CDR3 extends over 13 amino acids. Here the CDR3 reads CASSGQDNYGYTF. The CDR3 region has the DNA TGTGCCAGCAGCGGACAGGATAACTATGGCTACACCTTC.

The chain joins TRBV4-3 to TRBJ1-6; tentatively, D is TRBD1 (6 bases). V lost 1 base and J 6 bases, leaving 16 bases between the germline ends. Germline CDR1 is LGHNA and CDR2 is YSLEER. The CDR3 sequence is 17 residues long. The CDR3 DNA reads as TGCGCCAGCAGCCAAGGGTTACCAGGACAGATTAATTCACCCCTCCACTTT. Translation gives CASSQGLPGQINSPLHF.

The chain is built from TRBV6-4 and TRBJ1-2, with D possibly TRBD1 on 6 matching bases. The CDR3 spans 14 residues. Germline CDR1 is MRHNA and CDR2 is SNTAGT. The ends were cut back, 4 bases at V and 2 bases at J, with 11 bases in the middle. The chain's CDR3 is CASSATGTNYGYTF. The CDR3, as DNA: TGTGCCAGCAGTGCGACAGGAACCAACTATGGCTACACCTTC.

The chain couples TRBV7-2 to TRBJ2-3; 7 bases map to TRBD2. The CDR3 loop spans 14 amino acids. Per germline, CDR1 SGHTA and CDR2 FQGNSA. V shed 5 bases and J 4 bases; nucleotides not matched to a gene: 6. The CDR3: CASSPGRGPDTQYF. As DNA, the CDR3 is TGTGCCAGCAGCCCGGGGAGGGGCCCAGATACGCAGTATTTT.

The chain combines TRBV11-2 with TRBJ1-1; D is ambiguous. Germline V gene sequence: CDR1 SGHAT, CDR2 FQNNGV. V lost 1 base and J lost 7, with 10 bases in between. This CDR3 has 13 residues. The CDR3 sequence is CASSLVPEGEAFF. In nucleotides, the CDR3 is TGTGCCAGCAGCTTAGTTCCCGAGGGTGAAGCTTTCTTT.

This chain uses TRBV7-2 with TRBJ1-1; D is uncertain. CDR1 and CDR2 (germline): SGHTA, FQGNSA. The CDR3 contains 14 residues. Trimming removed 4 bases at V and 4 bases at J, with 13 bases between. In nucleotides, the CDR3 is TGTGCCAGCAGCTCCTTAGACGGGATCACTGAAGCTTTCTTT. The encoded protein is CASSSLDGITEAFF.

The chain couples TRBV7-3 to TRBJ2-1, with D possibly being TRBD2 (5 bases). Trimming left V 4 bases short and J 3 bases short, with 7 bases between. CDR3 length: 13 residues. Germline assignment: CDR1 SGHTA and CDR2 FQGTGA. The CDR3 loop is CASSSSGYNEQFF. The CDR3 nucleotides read TGTGCCAGCAGCTCGAGCGGCTACAATGAGCAGTTCTTC. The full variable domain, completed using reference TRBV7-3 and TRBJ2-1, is GAGVSQTPSNKVTEKGKYVELRCDPISGHTALYWYRQSLGQGPEFLIYFQGTGAADDSGLPNDRFFAVRPEGSVSTLKIQRTERGDSAVYLCASSSSGYNEQFFGPGTRLTVL.

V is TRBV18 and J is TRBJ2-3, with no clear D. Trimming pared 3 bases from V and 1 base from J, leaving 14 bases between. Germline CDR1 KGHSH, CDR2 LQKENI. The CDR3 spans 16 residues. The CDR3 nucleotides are TGTGCCAGCTCACCTGGGCCTAACCCGGGCACAGATACGCAGTATTTT. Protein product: CASSPGPNPGTDTQYF.

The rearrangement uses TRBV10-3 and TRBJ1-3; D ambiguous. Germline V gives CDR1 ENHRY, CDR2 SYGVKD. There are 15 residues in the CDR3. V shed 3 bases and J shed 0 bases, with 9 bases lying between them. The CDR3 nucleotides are TGTGCCATCAGTGACCGGCAGGACTCTGGAAACACCATATATTTT. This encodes CAISDRQDSGNTIYF.

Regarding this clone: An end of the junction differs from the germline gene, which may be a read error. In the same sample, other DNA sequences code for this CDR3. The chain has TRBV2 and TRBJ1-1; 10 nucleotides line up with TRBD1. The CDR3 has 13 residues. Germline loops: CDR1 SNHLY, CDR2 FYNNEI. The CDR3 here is CASSERTGGEAFF. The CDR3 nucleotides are TGTGCCAGCAGTGAACGGACAGGGGGAGAAGCTTTTTTT.

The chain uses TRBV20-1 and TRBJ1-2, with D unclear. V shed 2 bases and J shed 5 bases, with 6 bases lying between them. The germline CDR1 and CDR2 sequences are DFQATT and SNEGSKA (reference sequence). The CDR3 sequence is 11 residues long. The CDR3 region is CSARSSYGYTF. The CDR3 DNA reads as TGCAGTGCTAGATCGAGTTATGGCTACACCTTC.